This T cell receptor beta chain is from a study of CD8+ T cells in alopecia areata. Study summary: Severity was scored as percentage of affected scalp area in treated patients.

CDR1 is LGHNA, CDR2 YNFKEQ, per germline. Trimming shortened V by 0 bases and J by 4 bases, and 7 bases separated the two germline ends. This CDR3 region has 15 residues. Treatment noted: oral pan-JAK inhibitor, 5-10 mg twice daily. Sorted out of PBMCs were CD4+ T cells and CD8+ T cells. General study findings and limits: Relative to normal scalp, lesional scalp, especially alopecia totalis/universalis, showed higher clonality.

Extracted RNA was reverse transcribed into cDNA, the sequencing template. Here immunoSEQ multiplex PCR was the method, and the copy in TCRdb shows in-frame clones only, minus some. The data hold about 160,000 clones, with around 71% observed a single time. A note on this clone: What it binds is unknown.

The chain is built from TRBV4-2 and TRBJ1-6, with D hard to call. The origin of this receptor is a human donor with alopecia areata. The material sequenced was CD4+ T cells sorted from blood, taken at week 4, from a patient treated with tofacitinib. The CDR3 reads CASSQDLQYNSPLHF. In DNA form, the CDR3 reads TGTGCCAGCAGCCAAGACTTGCAGTATAATTCACCCCTCCACTTT.